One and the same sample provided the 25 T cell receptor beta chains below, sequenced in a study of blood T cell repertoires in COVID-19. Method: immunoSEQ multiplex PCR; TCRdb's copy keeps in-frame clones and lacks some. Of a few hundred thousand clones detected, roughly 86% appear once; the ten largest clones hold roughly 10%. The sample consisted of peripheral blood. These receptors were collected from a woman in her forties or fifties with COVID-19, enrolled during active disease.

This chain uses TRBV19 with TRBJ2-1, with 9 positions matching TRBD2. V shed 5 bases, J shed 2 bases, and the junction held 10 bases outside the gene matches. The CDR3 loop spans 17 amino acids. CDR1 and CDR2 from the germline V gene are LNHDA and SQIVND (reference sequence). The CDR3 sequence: CASSPSGGGAPYNEQFF. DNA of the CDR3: TGTGCCAGTAGTCCCTCGGGCGGGGGGGCCCCCTACAATGAGCAGTTCTTC.

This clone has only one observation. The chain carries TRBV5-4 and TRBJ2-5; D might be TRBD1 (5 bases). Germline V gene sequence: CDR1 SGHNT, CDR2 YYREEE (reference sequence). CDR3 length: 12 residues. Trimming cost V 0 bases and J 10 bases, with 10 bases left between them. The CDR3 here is CASSLGGWGQYF. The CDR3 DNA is TGTGCCAGCAGCTTGGGGGGCTGGGGCCAGTACTTC.

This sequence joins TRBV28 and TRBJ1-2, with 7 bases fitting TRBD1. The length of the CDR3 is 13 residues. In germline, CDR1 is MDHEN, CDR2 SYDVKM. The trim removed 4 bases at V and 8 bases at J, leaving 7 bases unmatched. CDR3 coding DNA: TGTGCCAGCAGTTATCAGGGGGTAGTCGGCTACACCTTC. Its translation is CASSYQGVVGYTF.

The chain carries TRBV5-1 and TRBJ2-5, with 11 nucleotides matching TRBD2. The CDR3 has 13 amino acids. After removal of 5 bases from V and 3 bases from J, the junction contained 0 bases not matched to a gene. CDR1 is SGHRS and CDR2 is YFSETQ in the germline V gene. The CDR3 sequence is CASRLAGEETQYF. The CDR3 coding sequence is TGCGCCAGCAGACTAGCGGGGGAAGAGACCCAGTACTTC.

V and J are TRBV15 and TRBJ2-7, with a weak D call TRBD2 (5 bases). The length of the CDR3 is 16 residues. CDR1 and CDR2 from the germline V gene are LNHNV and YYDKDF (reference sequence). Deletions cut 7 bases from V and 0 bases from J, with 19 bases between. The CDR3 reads CATTTRRYPSSYEQYV. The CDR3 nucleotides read TGTGCCACCACAACCAGGAGGTACCCAAGCTCCTACGAGCAGTACGTC.

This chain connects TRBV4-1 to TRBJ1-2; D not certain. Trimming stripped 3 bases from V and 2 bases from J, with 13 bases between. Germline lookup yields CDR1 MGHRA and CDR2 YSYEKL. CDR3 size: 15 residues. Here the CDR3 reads CASSQPGGENYGYTF. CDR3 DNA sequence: TGCGCCAGCAGCCAGCCTGGCGGGGAAAACTATGGCTACACCTTC.

This CDR3 reads CASSGQLGETQYF. The CDR3 DNA is TGCGCCAGTTCGGGTCAATTGGGAGAGACCCAGTACTTC. The chain links TRBV10-1 to TRBJ2-5, with D unclear. The CDR3 spans 13 residues. Per germline, CDR1 WNHNN and CDR2 SYGVQD (reference sequence). The germline V and J ends were trimmed by 9 bases and 4 bases, with 15 bases remaining between them.

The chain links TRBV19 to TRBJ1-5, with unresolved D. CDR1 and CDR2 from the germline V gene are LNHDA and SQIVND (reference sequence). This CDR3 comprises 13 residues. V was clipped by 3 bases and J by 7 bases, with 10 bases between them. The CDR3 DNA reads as TGTGCCAGTAGTATCGATTACATACAGCCCCAGCATTTT. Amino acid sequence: CASSIDYIQPQHF.

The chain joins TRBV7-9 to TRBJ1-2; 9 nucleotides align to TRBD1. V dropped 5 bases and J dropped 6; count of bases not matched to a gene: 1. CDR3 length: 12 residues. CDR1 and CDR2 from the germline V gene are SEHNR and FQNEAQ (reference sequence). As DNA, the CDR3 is TGTGCCAGCAGCCGGACAGGGGATGGCTACACCTTC. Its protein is CASSRTGDGYTF.

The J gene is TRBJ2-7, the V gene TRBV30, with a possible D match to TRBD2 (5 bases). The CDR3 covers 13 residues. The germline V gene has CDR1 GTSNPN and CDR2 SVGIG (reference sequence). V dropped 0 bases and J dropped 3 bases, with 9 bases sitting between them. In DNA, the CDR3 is TGTGCCTGGAGTGTACTAGACGGCTACGAGCAGTACGTC. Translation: CAWSVLDGYEQYV.

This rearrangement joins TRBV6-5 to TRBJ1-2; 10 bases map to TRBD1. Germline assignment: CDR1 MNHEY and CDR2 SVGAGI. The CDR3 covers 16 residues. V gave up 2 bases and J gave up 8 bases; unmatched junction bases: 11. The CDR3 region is CASSYSMGQGMGGYTF. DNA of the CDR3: TGTGCCAGCAGTTACAGTATGGGACAGGGGATGGGCGGCTACACCTTC.

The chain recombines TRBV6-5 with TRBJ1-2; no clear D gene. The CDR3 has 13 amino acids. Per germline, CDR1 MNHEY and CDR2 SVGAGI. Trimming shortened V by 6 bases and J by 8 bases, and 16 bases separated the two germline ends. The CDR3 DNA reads TGTGCCAGCAGCATCCGGAGAGCTGGCGGCTACACCTTC. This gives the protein CASSIRRAGGYTF.

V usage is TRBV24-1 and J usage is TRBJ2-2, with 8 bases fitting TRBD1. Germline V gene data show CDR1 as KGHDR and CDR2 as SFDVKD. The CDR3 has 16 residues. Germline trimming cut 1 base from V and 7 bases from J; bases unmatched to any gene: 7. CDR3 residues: CATSDFGQGRGGELFF. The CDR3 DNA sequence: TGTGCCACCAGTGATTTCGGACAGGGTAGGGGCGGGGAGCTGTTTTTT.

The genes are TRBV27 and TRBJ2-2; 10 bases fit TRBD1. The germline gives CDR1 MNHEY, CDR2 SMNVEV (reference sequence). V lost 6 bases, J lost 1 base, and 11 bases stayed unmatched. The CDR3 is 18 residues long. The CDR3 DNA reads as TGTGCCAGCAGCCCGGGACAGGGGTGGTTTGAGAACACCGGGGAGCTGTTTTTT. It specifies CASSPGQGWFENTGELFF.

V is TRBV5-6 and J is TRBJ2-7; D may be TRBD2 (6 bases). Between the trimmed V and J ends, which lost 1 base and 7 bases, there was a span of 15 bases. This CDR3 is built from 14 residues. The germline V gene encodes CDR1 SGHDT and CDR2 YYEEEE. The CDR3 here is CASSLSGVVEEQYF. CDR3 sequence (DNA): TGTGCCAGCAGCTTGTCGGGAGTAGTAGAAGAGCAGTACTTC.

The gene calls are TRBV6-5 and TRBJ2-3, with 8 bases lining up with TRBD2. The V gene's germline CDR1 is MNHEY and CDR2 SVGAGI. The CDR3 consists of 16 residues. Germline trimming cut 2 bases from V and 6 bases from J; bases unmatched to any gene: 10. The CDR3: CASSYPQTSAEDTQYF. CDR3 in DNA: TGTGCCAGCAGTTACCCGCAGACTAGCGCGGAGGATACGCAGTATTTT.

This chain's CDR3 is CASSLEEQGALGANVLTF. The DNA for the CDR3 is TGCGCCAGCAGCTTGGAGGAACAGGGCGCCCTCGGGGCCAACGTCCTGACTTTC. The chain has TRBV5-1 and TRBJ2-6; possibly TRBD1 for D (6 bases). This CDR3 is 18 amino acids long. V was pared by 0 bases and J by 4 bases, with 17 bases between. Germline V gene lookup returns CDR1 SGHRS and CDR2 YFSETQ.

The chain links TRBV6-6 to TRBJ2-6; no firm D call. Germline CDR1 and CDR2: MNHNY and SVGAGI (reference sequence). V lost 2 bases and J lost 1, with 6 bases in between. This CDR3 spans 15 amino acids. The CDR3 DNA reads TGTGCCAGCAGTTACCCCACATCTGGGGCCAACGTCCTGACTTTC. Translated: CASSYPTSGANVLTF.

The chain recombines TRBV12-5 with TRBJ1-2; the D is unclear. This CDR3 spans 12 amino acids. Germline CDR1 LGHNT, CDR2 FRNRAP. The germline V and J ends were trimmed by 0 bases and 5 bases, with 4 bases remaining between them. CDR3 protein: CASGLVSYGYTF. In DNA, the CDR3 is TGTGCTAGTGGTTTGGTATCGTATGGCTACACCTTC.

DNA for the CDR3: TGCGCCAGCAGCCAAGATTCGGGGGAGCAGTACTTC. Amino acids: CASSQDSGEQYF. The chain has TRBV4-3 and TRBJ2-7; possibly TRBD2 for D (5 bases). Deletions cut 0 bases from V and 7 bases from J, with 7 bases between. The CDR3 spans 12 residues. CDR1 and CDR2 from the germline V gene are LGHNA and YSLEER.

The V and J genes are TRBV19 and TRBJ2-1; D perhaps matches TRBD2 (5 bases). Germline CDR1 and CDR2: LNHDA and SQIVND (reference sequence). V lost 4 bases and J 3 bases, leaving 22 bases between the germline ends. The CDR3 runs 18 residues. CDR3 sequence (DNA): TGTGCCAGTAGTAGCCCTCAATTACGGACTGGGATCTACAATGAGCAGTTCTTC. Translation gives CASSSPQLRTGIYNEQFF.

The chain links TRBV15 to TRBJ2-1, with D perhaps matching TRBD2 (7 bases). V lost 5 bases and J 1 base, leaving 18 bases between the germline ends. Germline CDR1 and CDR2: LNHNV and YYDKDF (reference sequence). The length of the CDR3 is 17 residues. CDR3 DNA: TGTGCCACCAGCTCGGGGGGCCCGGGGAGATCCTACAATGAGCAGTTCTTC. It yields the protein CATSSGGPGRSYNEQFF.

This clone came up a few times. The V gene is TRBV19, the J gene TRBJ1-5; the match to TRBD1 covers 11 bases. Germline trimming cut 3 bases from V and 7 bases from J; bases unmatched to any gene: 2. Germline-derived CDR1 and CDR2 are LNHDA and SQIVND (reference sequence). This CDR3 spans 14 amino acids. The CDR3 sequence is CASSIWDRGQPQHF. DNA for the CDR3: TGTGCCAGTAGTATTTGGGACAGGGGGCAGCCCCAGCATTTT.

The CDR3 loop is CASSELRGQGAQNYGYTF. The DNA of the CDR3 is TGTGCCAGCAGCGAACTAAGGGGACAGGGGGCGCAGAATTATGGCTACACCTTC. The chain joins TRBV7-9 to TRBJ1-2; 12 bases agree with TRBD1. The CDR3 loop spans 18 amino acids. CDR1 and CDR2 (germline): SEHNR, FQNEAQ (reference sequence). The V gene end was trimmed by 5 bases and the J gene end by 5 bases; junction bases not matched to a gene: 15. The full variable domain, its missing parts supplied by reference TRBV7-9 and TRBJ1-2, is DTGVSQNPRHKITKRGQNVTFRCDPISEHNRLYWYRQTLGQGPEFLTYFQNEAQLEKSRLLSDRFSAERPKGSFSTLEIQRTEQGDSAMYLCASSELRGQGAQNYGYTFGSGTRLTVV.

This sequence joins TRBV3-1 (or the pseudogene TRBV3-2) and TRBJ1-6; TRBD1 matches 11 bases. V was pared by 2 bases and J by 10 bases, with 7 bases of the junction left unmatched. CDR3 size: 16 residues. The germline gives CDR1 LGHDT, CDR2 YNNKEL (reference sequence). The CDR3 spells CASSQRPGQGESPLHF. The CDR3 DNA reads TGTGCCAGCAGCCAACGTCCGGGACAGGGGGAATCACCCCTCCACTTT.